Detailed here is one TCR beta chain. Clones were read by immunoSEQ multiplex PCR, and TCRdb kept only the in-frame ones, dropping some. The data hold a few hundred thousand clones, with around 90% observed a single time. V dropped 2 bases and J dropped 7; count of bases not matched to a gene: 3. Looked up from germline, CDR1 is LNHNV and CDR2 is YYDKDF (reference sequence). This CDR3 spans 14 amino acids. Recruitment covered about two dozen US areas and drew participants whose ages spanned about 18 to 100 years. The study counted Cohort 3 donors as recovered given two negative PCRs, clearance, or symptom resolution. These data originate in a study of blood T cell repertoires in COVID-19. Study as a whole: The study drew acute and convalescent COVID-19 samples from the United States, Italy and Spain.

The TCR originated in a man between 25 and 39 years old who had recovered from COVID-19. V usage is TRBV15 and J usage is TRBJ1-4; 8 positions agree with TRBD1. The sample was PBMCs or T cells enriched from blood (not recorded which). CDR3 coding DNA: TGTGCCACCAGCAGACAGACAGGGGTTGAAAAACTGTTTTTT. It encodes CATSRQTGVEKLFF. Filled out from reference TRBV15 and TRBJ1-4, the complete variable domain reads DAMVIQNPRYQVTQFGKPVTLSCSQTLNHNVMYWYQQKSSQAPKLLFHYYDKDFNNEADTPDNFQSRRPNTSFCFLDIRSPGLGDTAMYLCATSRQTGVEKLFFGSGTQLSVL.